This note documents a single T cell receptor (beta chain) sequence. The target antigen is unknown. Germline V gene data show CDR1 as LGHNT and CDR2 as FRNRAP. Trimming cost V 2 bases and J 0 bases, with 2 bases left between them. The CDR3 spans 13 residues. Sequenced material consisted of expressed TCRB transcripts (all of the isolated RNA was reverse transcribed). Repertoires were generated with immunoSEQ multiplex PCR, while TCRdb's copy carries only in-frame clones and drops some. The repertoire holds 500,000 to 650,000 clones, with 9.5% to 15% as singletons. The data were taken from a study of beta chain features in type 1 diabetes. Regarding the study as a whole: Moderately but significantly shorter TCRB CDR3s were found in Type 1 diabetes patients in all four CD4+ subsets.

V usage is TRBV12-5 and J usage is TRBJ1-3; D not certain. Sequenced material: naive CD4+ T cells from blood. The source of this sequence is a man under 40 with type 1 diabetes. CDR3 sequence (DNA): TGTGCTAGTGGTTTGACCTCTGGAAACACCATATATTTT. It yields the protein CASGLTSGNTIYF.